Below, one T cell receptor (beta chain) is given with its context. Its antigen is not known. Germline loops: CDR1 MNHEY, CDR2 SVGAGI. The V gene end was trimmed by 2 bases and the J gene end by 3 bases; junction bases not matched to a gene: 9. This CDR3 has 16 amino acids. This sample was included in a study of cytomegalovirus exposure and HLA in healthy donors. The study, taken as a whole, reports: Across donors, sequencing depth was assumed by presence/absence analyses to be roughly uniform. Rarity marked most TCR sequences, yet some public TCRs occurred in many donors. It was reportedly the case that the classifier diagnosed cytomegalovirus status with high specificity and sensitivity.

The PCR was carried out with 60 Vbeta primers and 13 Jbeta primers. The protocol was immunoSEQ multiplex PCR, while the TCRdb copy is restricted to in-frame clones and leaves out a portion. The sample gives some 180,000 clones, more than 60% of which show up once; roughly 3.6% is in the top ten. The donors gave bone marrow, and they were healthy. The sequenced sample was PBMCs. V and J are TRBV6-5 and TRBJ1-1, with 7 bases identical to TRBD1. The sequence was obtained from a woman in her fifties or sixties in good health and CMV-seropositive. CDR3 protein: CASSYPPDRADTEAFF. The DNA for the CDR3 is TGTGCCAGCAGTTACCCCCCAGACAGGGCTGACACTGAAGCTTTCTTT.